This note documents a single TCR beta chain sequence. MiXCR was run by TCRdb on the 5' RACE reads, yielding one entry per CDR3 protein. The repertoire holds 470,000 or so distinct CDR3 sequences, with 20% to 25% as singletons. The data belong to a study of identical twins. The same sample was also studied in work on T cells expressing NK-cell markers. That study adds: The TCR beta repertoires were obtained from sorted CD3+CD56+NKG2C+, CD3+CD56+NKG2C- and CD3+CD56-NKG2C+ T cells.

Sequencing used CD4+ T cells sorted from blood. The receptor comes from a woman aged 18 to 35 in good health.

In DNA form, the CDR3 reads TGTGCCATCAGTGATTGGGGCAACGGCGGCTACACCTTC. It translates to CAISDWGNGGYTF. V gene TRBV10-3 combines with J gene TRBJ1-2, with D possibly being TRBD1 (5 bases). The CDR3 consists of 13 residues. The V and J ends lost 3 bases and 8 bases respectively, with 13 bases between them. Germline-derived CDR1 and CDR2 are ENHRY and SYGVKD.